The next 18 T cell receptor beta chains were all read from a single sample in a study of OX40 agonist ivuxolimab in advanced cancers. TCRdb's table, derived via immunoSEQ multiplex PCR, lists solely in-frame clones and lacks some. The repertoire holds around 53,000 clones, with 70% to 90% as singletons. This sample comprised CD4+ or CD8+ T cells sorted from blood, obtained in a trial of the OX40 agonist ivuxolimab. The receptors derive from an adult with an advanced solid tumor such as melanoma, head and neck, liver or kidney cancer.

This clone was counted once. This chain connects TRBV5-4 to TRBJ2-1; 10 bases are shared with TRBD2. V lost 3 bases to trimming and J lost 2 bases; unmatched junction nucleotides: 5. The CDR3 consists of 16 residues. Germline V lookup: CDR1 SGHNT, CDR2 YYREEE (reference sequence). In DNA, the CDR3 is TGTGCCAGCAGCTCGAGGACTAGCGGTACCTACAATGAGCAGTTCTTC. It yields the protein CASSSRTSGTYNEQFF. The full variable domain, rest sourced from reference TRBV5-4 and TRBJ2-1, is ETGVTQSPTHLIKTRGQQVTLRCSSQSGHNTVSWYQQALGQGPQFIFQYYREEENGRGNFPPRFSGLQFPNYSSELNVNALELDDSALYLCASSSRTSGTYNEQFFGPGTRLTVL.

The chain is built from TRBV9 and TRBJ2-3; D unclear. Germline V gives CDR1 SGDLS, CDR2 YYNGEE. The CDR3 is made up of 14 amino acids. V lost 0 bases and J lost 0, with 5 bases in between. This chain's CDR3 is CASSVATSTDTQYF. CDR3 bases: TGTGCCAGCAGCGTAGCTACTAGCACAGATACGCAGTATTTT.

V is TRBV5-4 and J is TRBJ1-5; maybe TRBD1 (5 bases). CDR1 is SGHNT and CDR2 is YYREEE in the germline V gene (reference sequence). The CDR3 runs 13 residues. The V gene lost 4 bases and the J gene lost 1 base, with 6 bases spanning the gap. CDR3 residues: CASSRDSNQPQHF. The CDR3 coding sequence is TGTGCCAGCAGCCGGGACAGCAATCAGCCCCAGCATTTT. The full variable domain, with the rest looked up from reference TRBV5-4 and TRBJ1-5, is ETGVTQSPTHLIKTRGQQVTLRCSSQSGHNTVSWYQQALGQGPQFIFQYYREEENGRGNFPPRFSGLQFPNYSSELNVNALELDDSALYLCASSRDSNQPQHFGDGTRLSIL.

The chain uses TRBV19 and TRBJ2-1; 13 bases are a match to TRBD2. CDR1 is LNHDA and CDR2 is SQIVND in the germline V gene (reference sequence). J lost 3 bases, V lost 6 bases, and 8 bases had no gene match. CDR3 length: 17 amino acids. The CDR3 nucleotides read TGTGCCAGTAGGCGGGGGGGGACTAGCGGGAACTACAATGAGCAGTTCTTC. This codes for CASRRGGTSGNYNEQFF. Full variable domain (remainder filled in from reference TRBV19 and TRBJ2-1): DGGITQSPKYLFRKEGQNVTLSCEQNLNHDAMYWYRQDPGQGLRLIYYSQIVNDFQKGDIAEGYSVSREKKESFPLTVTSAQKNPTAFYLCASRRGGTSGNYNEQFFGPGTRLTVL.

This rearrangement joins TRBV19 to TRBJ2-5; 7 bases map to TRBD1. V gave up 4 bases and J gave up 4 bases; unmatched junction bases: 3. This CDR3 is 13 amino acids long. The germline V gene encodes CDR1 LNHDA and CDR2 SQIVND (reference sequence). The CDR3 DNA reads TGTGCCAGTAGTACCCACAGGGGAGAGACCCAGTACTTC. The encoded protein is CASSTHRGETQYF.

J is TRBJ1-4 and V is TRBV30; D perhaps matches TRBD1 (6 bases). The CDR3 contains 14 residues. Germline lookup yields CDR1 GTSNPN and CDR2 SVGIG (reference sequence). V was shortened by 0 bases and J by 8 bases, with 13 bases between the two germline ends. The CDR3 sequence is CAWSVGGSGEKLFF. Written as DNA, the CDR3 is TGTGCCTGGAGTGTAGGGGGAAGTGGGGAAAAACTGTTTTTT.

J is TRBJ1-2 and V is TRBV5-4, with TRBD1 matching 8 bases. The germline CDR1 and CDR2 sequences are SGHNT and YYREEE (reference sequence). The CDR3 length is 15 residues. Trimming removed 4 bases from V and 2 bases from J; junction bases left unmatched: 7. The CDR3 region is CASSVFGQGNYGYTF. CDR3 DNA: TGTGCCAGCAGCGTGTTCGGACAGGGAAACTATGGCTACACCTTC. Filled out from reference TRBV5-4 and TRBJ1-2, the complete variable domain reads ETGVTQSPTHLIKTRGQQVTLRCSSQSGHNTVSWYQQALGQGPQFIFQYYREEENGRGNFPPRFSGLQFPNYSSELNVNALELDDSALYLCASSVFGQGNYGYTFGSGTRLTVV.

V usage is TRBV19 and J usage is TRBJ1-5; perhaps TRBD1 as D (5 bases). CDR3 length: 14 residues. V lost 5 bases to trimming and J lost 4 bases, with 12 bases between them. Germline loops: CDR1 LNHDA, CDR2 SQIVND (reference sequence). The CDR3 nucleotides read TGTGCCAGTAGTCTAGGGACGGTTAATCAGCCCCAGCATTTT. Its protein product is CASSLGTVNQPQHF.

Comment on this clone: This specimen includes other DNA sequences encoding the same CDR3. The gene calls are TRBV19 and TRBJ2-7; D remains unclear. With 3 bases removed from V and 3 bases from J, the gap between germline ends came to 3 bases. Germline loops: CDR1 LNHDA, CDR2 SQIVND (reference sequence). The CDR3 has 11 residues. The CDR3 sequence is CASSIGYEQYF. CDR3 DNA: TGTGCCAGTAGTATTGGCTACGAGCAGTACTTC. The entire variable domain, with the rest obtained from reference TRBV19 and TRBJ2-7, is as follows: DGGITQSPKYLFRKEGQNVTLSCEQNLNHDAMYWYRQDPGQGLRLIYYSQIVNDFQKGDIAEGYSVSREKKESFPLTVTSAQKNPTAFYLCASSIGYEQYFGPGTRLTVT.

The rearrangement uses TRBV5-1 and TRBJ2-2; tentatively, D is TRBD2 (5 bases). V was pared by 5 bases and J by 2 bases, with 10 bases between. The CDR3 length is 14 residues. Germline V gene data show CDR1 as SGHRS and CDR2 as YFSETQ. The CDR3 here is CASRVATNTGELFF. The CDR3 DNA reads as TGCGCCAGCAGAGTAGCGACCAACACCGGGGAGCTGTTTTTT.

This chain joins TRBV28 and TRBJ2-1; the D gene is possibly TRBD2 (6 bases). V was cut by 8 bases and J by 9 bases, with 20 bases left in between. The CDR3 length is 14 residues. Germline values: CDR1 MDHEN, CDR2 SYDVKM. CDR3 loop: CASLNGGTYGEQFF. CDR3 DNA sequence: TGTGCCAGCTTAAATGGGGGGACTTACGGTGAGCAGTTCTTC.

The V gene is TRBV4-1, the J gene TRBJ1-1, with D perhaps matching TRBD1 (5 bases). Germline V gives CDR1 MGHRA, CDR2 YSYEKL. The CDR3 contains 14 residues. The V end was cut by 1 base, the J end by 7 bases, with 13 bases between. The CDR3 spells CASSQVGGSGEAFF. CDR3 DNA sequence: TGCGCCAGCAGCCAAGTGGGGGGGAGCGGTGAAGCTTTCTTT.

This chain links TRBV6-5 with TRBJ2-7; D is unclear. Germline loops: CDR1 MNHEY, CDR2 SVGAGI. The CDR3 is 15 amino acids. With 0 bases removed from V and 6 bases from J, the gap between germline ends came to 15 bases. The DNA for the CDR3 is TGTGCCAGCAGTTACTCGATGTTGTGGGGTGGCGAGCAGTACTTC. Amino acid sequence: CASSYSMLWGGEQYF.

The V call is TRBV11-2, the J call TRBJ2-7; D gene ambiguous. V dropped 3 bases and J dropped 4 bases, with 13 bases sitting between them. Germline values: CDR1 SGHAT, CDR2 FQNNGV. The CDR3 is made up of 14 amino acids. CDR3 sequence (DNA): TGTGCCAGCAGCTTTAGTCCCGGCGCGTACGAGCAGTACTTC. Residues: CASSFSPGAYEQYF.

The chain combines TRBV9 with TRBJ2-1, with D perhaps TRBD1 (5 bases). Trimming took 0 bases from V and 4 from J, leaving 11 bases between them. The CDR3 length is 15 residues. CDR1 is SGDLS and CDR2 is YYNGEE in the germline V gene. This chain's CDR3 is CASSVAGFGYNEQFF. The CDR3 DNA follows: TGTGCCAGCAGCGTAGCAGGGTTTGGGTACAATGAGCAGTTCTTC.

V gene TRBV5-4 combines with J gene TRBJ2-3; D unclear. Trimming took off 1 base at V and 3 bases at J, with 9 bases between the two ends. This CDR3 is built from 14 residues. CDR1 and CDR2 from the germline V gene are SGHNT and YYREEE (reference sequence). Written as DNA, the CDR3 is TGTGCCAGCAGCTTGCCCCAGAGAACAGATACGCAGTATTTT. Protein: CASSLPQRTDTQYF.

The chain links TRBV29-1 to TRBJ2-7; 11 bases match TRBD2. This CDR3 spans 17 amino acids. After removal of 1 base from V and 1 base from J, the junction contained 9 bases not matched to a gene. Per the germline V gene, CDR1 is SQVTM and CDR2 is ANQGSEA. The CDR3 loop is CSVEAAGTSGNSYEQYF. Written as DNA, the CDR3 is TGCAGCGTTGAAGCCGCCGGGACTAGCGGTAATTCCTACGAGCAGTACTTC.

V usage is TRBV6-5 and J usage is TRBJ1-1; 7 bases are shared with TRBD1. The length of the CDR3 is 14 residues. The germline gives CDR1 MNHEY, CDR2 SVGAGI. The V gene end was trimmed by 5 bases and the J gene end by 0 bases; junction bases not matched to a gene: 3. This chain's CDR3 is CASSPGQMNTEAFF. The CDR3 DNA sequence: TGTGCCAGCAGTCCGGGACAGATGAACACTGAAGCTTTCTTT.